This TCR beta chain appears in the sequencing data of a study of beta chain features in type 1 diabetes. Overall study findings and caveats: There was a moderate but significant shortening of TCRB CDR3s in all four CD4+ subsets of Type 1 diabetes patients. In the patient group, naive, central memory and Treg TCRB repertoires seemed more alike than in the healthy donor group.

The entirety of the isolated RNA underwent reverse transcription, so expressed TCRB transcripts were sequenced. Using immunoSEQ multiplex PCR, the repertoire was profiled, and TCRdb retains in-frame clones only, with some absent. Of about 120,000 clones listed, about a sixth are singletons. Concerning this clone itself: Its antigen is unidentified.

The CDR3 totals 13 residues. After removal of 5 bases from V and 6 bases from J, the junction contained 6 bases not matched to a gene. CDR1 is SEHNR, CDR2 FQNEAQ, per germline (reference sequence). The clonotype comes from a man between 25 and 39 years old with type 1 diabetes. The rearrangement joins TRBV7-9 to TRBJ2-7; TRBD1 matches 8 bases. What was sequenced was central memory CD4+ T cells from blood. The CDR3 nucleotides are TGTGCCAGCAGCGCTAGGACAGGGTCCGAGCAGTACTTC. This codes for CASSARTGSEQYF.